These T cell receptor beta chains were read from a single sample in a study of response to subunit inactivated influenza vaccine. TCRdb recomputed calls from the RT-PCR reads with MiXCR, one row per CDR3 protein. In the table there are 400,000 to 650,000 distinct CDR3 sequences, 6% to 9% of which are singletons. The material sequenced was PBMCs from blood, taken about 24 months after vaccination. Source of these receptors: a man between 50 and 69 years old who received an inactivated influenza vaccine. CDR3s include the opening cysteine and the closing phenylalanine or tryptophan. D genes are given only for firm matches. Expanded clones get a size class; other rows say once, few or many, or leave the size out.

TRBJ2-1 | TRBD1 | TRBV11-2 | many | CASSSVRGPGNEQFF | TGTGCCAGCAGCTCCGTAAGGGGGCCAGGGAATGAGCAGTTCTTC
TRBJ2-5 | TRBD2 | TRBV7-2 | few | CASSLQGGGIQETQYF | TGTGCCAGCAGCTTGCAGGGCGGGGGGATACAAGAGACCCAGTACTTC
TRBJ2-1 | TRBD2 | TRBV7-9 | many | CASSPGLAGVNEQFF | TGTGCCAGCAGCCCGGGACTAGCGGGAGTTAATGAGCAGTTCTTC
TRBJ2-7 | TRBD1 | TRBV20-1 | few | CSAAQGVVYEQYF | TGCAGTGCAGCTCAGGGGGTGGTCTACGAGCAGTACTTC
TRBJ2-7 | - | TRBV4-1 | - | CASSQPGGHYEQYF | TGCGCCAGCAGCCAACCCGGCGGACACTACGAGCAGTACTTC
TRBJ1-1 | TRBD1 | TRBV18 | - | CASSENRGGGEAFF | TGTGCCAGCTCAGAAAACAGGGGAGGGGGAGAAGCTTTCTTT
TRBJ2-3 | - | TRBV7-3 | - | CASSITGVTDTQYF | TGTGCCAGCAGCATCACAGGAGTTACAGATACGCAGTATTTT
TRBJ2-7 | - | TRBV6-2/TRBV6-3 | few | CASSYLTRAEQYF | TGTGCCAGCAGTTATCTAACAAGGGCGGAGCAGTACTTC
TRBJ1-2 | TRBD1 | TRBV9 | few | CASSVAGQGNYGYTF | TGTGCCAGCAGCGTGGCGGGACAGGGGAACTATGGCTACACCTTC
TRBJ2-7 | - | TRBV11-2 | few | CASSLDPGTFYEQYF | TGTGCCAGCAGCTTAGATCCTGGGACATTCTACGAGCAGTACTTC
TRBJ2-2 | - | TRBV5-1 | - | CASRSGTGELFF | TGCGCCAGCAGGTCCGGCACCGGGGAGCTGTTTTTT
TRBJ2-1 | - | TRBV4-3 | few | CASSQDRWSLGEQFF | TGCGCCAGCAGCCAAGATCGGTGGAGCCTGGGTGAGCAGTTCTTC
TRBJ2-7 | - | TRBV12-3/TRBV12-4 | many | CASRKIGHEQYF | TGTGCCAGCAGAAAAATAGGTCACGAGCAGTACTTC
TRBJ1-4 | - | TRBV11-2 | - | CASSSDGHEKLFF | TGTGCCAGCAGTTCGGACGGTCATGAAAAACTGTTTTTT
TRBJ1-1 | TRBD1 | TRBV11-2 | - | CASSLYGTGEDEAFF | TGTGCCAGCAGCTTGTATGGGACAGGGGAAGATGAAGCTTTCTTT
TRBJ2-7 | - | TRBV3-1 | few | CASSQVSSSGAYEQYF | TGTGCCAGCAGCCAAGTATCCTCGTCAGGGGCCTACGAGCAGTACTTC
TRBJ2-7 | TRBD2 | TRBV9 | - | CASSVGSGSGRYEQYF | TGTGCCAGCAGCGTAGGAAGTGGTAGCGGGAGATACGAGCAGTACTTC
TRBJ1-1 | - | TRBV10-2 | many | CASSESSRTEAFF | TGCGCCAGCAGTGAGTCGAGTCGAACTGAAGCTTTCTTT
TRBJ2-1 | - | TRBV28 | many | CASSFQLRGNEQFF | TGTGCCAGCAGTTTTCAGCTTAGGGGGAATGAGCAGTTCTTC
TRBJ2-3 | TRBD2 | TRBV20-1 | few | CSAELAGGERDTQYF | TGCAGTGCCGAACTAGCGGGAGGGGAAAGAGATACGCAGTATTTT
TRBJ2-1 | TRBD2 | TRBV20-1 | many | CSARGAGLAKMGYKNEQFF | TGCAGTGCTAGAGGGGCAGGACTAGCGAAGATGGGGTACAAAAATGAGCAGTTCTTC
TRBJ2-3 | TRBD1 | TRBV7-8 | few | CASSPHRDRGATDTQYF | TGTGCCAGCAGCCCCCATCGGGACAGGGGTGCCACAGATACGCAGTATTTT
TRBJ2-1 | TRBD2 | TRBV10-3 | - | CAISVVAGAYNEQFF | TGTGCCATCAGTGTGGTAGCGGGGGCCTACAATGAGCAGTTCTTC
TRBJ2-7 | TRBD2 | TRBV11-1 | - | CASSFTPLGWRGGRDEQYF | TGTGCCAGCAGCTTCACCCCGCTAGGATGGCGGGGGGGCCGGGACGAGCAGTACTTC
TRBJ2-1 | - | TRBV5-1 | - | CASSWARTIEQFF | TGCGCCAGCAGCTGGGCCCGGACCATTGAGCAGTTCTTC
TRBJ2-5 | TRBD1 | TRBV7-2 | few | CASSTMTGYQETQYF | TGTGCCAGCAGCACCATGACAGGGTACCAAGAGACCCAGTACTTC
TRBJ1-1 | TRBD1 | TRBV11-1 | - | CASSFGQGGSEAFF | TGTGCCAGCAGCTTCGGACAGGGAGGCTCTGAAGCTTTCTTT
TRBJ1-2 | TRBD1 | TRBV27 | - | CASSLDRDGGYTF | TGTGCCAGCAGTTTAGACAGGGATGGTGGCTACACCTTC
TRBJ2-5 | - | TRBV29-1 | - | CSVEDRRGPGTQYF | TGCAGCGTTGAAGATCGGAGGGGACCTGGGACCCAGTACTTC
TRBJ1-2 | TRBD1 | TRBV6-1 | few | CASSTGGQGNYGYTF | TGTGCCAGCAGCACCGGGGGACAGGGGAACTATGGCTACACCTTC
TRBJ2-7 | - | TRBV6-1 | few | CASSDRQAPGEQYF | TGTGCCAGCAGTGACCGACAGGCGCCGGGCGAGCAGTACTTC
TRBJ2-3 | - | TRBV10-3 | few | CAIMASRTDTQYF | TGTGCCATCATGGCCAGCCGGACAGATACGCAGTATTTT
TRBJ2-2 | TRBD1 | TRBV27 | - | CASSFGTAHTGELFF | TGTGCCAGCAGTTTCGGGACAGCACACACCGGGGAGCTGTTTTTT
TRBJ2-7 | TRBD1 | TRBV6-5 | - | CASSSSSGQVSYEQYF | TGTGCCAGCAGTTCATCCTCGGGACAGGTCTCCTACGAGCAGTACTTC
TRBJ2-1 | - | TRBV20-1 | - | CRARAPLYNEQFF | TGCCGTGCTAGAGCCCCTCTTTACAATGAGCAGTTCTTC
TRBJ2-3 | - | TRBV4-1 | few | CASRPSVGLYTDTQYF | TGCGCCAGCAGACCCTCCGTGGGGCTTTACACAGATACGCAGTATTTT
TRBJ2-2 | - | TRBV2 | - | CASSAHLSTGELFF | TGTGCCAGCAGTGCCCATCTGAGCACCGGGGAGCTGTTTTTT
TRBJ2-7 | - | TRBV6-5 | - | CASSYTGLPAYEQYF | TGTGCCAGCAGTTACACCGGACTTCCCGCCTACGAGCAGTACTTC
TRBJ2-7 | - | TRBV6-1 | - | CARSEIGDTGEQYF | TGTGCCCGCAGCGAGATTGGCGACACGGGCGAGCAGTACTTC
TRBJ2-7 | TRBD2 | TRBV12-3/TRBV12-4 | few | CASSSAPSGGIYEQYF | TGTGCCAGCAGTTCCGCCCCTAGCGGGGGAATCTACGAGCAGTACTTC
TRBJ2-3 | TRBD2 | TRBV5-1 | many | CASSLSGGWTDTQYF | TGCGCCAGCAGCCTTAGCGGGGGATGGACAGATACGCAGTATTTT